A selection of T cell receptor beta chains follows, all from one sample in a study of response to subunit inactivated influenza vaccine. TCRdb re-derived calls from the RT-PCR reads in MiXCR, one entry per CDR3 protein. The sample lists over 150,000 distinct CDR3 sequences; approximately 15% were seen once. Sequenced here: CD8+ T cells sorted from PBMCs, sampled around 5 days after vaccination. The source is a man between 45 and 60 years old who received an inactivated influenza vaccine. Each CDR3 is given with its conserved first and last residue. D genes are given only for firm matches. Not every row has a clone size; where given, it reads once, few, many or a size class.

v_gene	j_gene	len	abundance	d_gene	CDR3aa	CDR3nt
TRBV5-6	TRBJ1-1	14	-	-	CASSLAGDITEAFF	TGTGCCAGCAGCTTGGCGGGTGACATCACTGAAGCTTTCTTT
TRBV6-1	TRBJ2-1	15	-	-	CASSEWLGLSNEQFF	TGTGCCAGCAGTGAATGGTTAGGGCTTTCCAATGAGCAGTTCTTC
TRBV11-2	TRBJ1-3	17	-	-	CASSGYWEGPGGNTIYF	TGTGCCAGCAGCGGCTATTGGGAGGGCCCGGGTGGAAACACCATATATTTT
TRBV7-9	TRBJ1-1	11	-	-	CASSETTEAFF	TGTGCCAGCAGCGAAACCACTGAAGCTTTCTTT
TRBV6-5	TRBJ1-6	15	many	-	CASSYSTEPNSPLHF	TGTGCCAGCAGTTACTCGACGGAACCTAATTCACCCCTCCACTTT
TRBV6-2/TRBV6-3	TRBJ1-1	18	few	TRBD1	CASNTRFRDSRVHTEAFF	TGTGCCAGCAACACAAGATTCCGGGACAGTCGGGTTCACACTGAAGCTTTCTTT
TRBV24-1	TRBJ1-2	13	many	-	CATSVGRAYGYTF	TGTGCCACCAGTGTCGGCAGGGCCTATGGCTACACCTTC
TRBV7-2	TRBJ2-3	17	many	-	CASSFWGALIFTDTQYF	TGTGCCAGCAGCTTCTGGGGGGCCCTTATATTCACAGATACGCAGTATTTT
TRBV2	TRBJ2-7	17	few	-	CASSDHIYTKGKYEQYF	TGTGCCAGCAGCGACCACATTTACACCAAGGGAAAGTACGAGCAGTACTTC
TRBV4-3	TRBJ2-7	15	-	TRBD1	CASSTTGTGIYEQYF	TGCGCCAGCAGCACCACAGGGACAGGGATCTACGAGCAGTACTTC
TRBV28	TRBJ2-5	12	-	-	CASSPAGETQYF	TGTGCCAGCAGTCCCGCGGGGGAGACCCAGTACTTC
TRBV4-1	TRBJ2-7	16	few	TRBD1	CASSQTEGQGTYEQYF	TGCGCCAGCAGCCAAACCGAGGGACAGGGGACCTACGAGCAGTACTTC
TRBV6-1	TRBJ1-1	12	few	-	CASSGLGTEAFF	TGTGCCAGCAGTGGTTTGGGAACTGAAGCTTTCTTT
TRBV7-8	TRBJ2-7	15	few	TRBD1	CASSYGQGRSYEQYF	TGTGCCAGCAGCTATGGACAGGGACGCTCCTACGAGCAGTACTTC
TRBV4-1	TRBJ2-2	16	-	TRBD2	CASSQASGSVAGELFF	TGCGCCAGCAGCCAAGCTAGCGGGAGCGTCGCCGGGGAGCTGTTTTTT
TRBV20-1	TRBJ1-1	14	few	-	CSARYWGMNTEAFF	TGCAGTGCTAGATATTGGGGGATGAACACTGAAGCTTTCTTT
TRBV5-6	TRBJ2-2	13	many	-	CASLTGNTGELFF	TGTGCCAGCTTGACGGGGAACACCGGGGAGCTGTTTTTT
TRBV27	TRBJ2-1	18	-	TRBD2	CASSYSSGGRSSYNEQFF	TGTGCCAGCAGTTATTCTAGCGGGGGCCGGAGCTCCTACAATGAGCAGTTCTTC
TRBV5-4	TRBJ2-5	15	-	-	CASSSRGGSMETQYF	TGTGCCAGCAGCTCTCGTGGGGGCTCAATGGAGACCCAGTACTTC
TRBV7-6	TRBJ1-2	15	-	TRBD1	CASSPLPGQVYGYTF	TGTGCCAGCAGCCCTCTTCCAGGACAGGTCTATGGCTACACCTTC
TRBV2	TRBJ1-1	13	few	TRBD1	CASTTGVGTEAFF	TGTGCCAGCACAACAGGGGTAGGGACTGAAGCTTTCTTT
TRBV7-9	TRBJ2-7	17	-	TRBD2	CASSRRTSGRNSYEQYF	TGTGCCAGCAGCCGAAGGACTAGCGGGAGGAACTCCTACGAGCAGTACTTC
TRBV4-2	TRBJ2-1	14	few	-	CASSQDLGVGEQFF	TGTGCCAGCAGCCAAGATCTGGGGGTGGGTGAGCAGTTCTTC
TRBV3-1	TRBJ2-5	14	few	-	CASSQEWRQETQYF	TGTGCCAGCAGCCAAGAATGGCGGCAGGAGACCCAGTACTTC
TRBV10-3	TRBJ1-3	15	few	-	CAISESGYSGNTIYF	TGTGCCATCAGTGAGTCCGGCTACTCTGGAAACACCATATATTTT
TRBV7-9	TRBJ2-7	17	-	-	CASSLVPGLTATYEQYF	TGTGCCAGCAGCTTAGTTCCTGGGCTGACAGCCACCTACGAGCAGTACTTC
TRBV7-6	TRBJ2-1	13	-	-	CASSWASGNEQFF	TGTGCCAGCAGCTGGGCCTCAGGGAATGAGCAGTTCTTC
TRBV7-9	TRBJ2-3	14	few	-	CASRKTVNTDTQYF	TGTGCCAGCAGGAAGACAGTAAACACAGATACGCAGTATTTT
TRBV5-1	TRBJ1-1	16	few	TRBD1	CASSLAGTGGNTEAFF	TGCGCCAGCAGCTTGGCCGGGACAGGGGGGAACACTGAAGCTTTCTTT
TRBV9	TRBJ2-7	15	-	TRBD2	CASSETSGRAYEQYF	TGTGCCAGCAGCGAGACTAGCGGGAGAGCCTACGAGCAGTACTTC
TRBV28	TRBJ1-5	15	-	TRBD1	CASSHKDRSNQPQHF	TGTGCCAGCAGCCATAAGGACAGGAGCAATCAGCCCCAGCATTTT
TRBV4-3	TRBJ1-4	18	-	TRBD1	CASSQDATSGQGYEKLFF	TGCGCCAGCAGCCAAGACGCCACCTCCGGACAGGGGTACGAAAAACTGTTTTTT
TRBV25-1	TRBJ1-1	12	many	-	CASSESEPEAFF	TGTGCCAGCAGTGAATCAGAGCCCGAAGCTTTCTTT
TRBV25-1	TRBJ2-2	15	-	TRBD2	CASTGLAGGLGELFF	TGTGCCAGCACAGGACTAGCGGGAGGGCTCGGGGAGCTGTTTTTT
TRBV2	TRBJ2-1	14	-	-	CVSRRSSAYNEQFF	TGTGTCAGCAGGCGGTCTAGCGCCTACAATGAGCAGTTCTTC
TRBV7-8	TRBJ2-3	17	-	-	CASSFTVTASSTDTQYF	TGTGCCAGCAGCTTTACGGTTACAGCATCTAGCACAGATACGCAGTATTTT
TRBV20-1	TRBJ2-2	15	few	-	CSARVMGTNTGELFF	TGCAGTGCTAGAGTTATGGGAACGAACACCGGGGAGCTGTTTTTT
TRBV28	TRBJ1-3	15	-	-	CASSPFPRVGNTIYF	TGTGCCAGCAGCCCATTCCCCAGGGTAGGAAACACCATATATTTT
TRBV4-1	TRBJ2-7	14	-	-	CASSQVEGVDEQYF	TGCGCCAGCAGCCAAGTTGAGGGAGTGGACGAGCAGTACTTC
TRBV29-1	TRBJ2-7	14	-	TRBD2	CSVEGTSGSYEQYF	TGCAGCGTTGAAGGGACTAGCGGTTCCTACGAGCAGTACTTC
TRBV6-2/TRBV6-3	TRBJ2-1	16	many	-	CASSYNLAHPSNEQFF	TGTGCCAGCAGTTACAACCTAGCTCACCCGTCCAATGAGCAGTTCTTC